These 31 T cell receptor beta chains came from one sample sequenced in a study of cytomegalovirus exposure and HLA in healthy donors. Use of 60 Vbeta and 13 Jbeta primers characterized the PCR. TCRdb keeps only in-frame clones here, not all; method: immunoSEQ multiplex PCR. The sample consists of 200,000 or so clones, approximately 83% of them appearing once. The sample taken for sequencing was PBMCs. These receptors originate from a boy between 2 and 10 years old in good health and CMV-seronegative.

The chain couples TRBV30 to TRBJ2-7; 8 bases map to TRBD1. Trimming removed 2 bases from V and 6 bases from J; junction bases left unmatched: 9. CDR1 is GTSNPN and CDR2 is SVGIG in the germline V gene (reference sequence). This CDR3 is 14 amino acids long. The CDR3 DNA reads as TGTGCCTGGAGTAGAGGGCAGGGGGCGTTCGAGCAGTACTTC. It is translated as CAWSRGQGAFEQYF.

The chain carries TRBV2 and TRBJ1-1; D is ambiguous. V gave up 7 bases and J gave up 4 bases, with 13 bases separating them. Per the germline V gene, CDR1 is SNHLY and CDR2 is FYNNEI. The CDR3 is 13 residues long. This chain's CDR3 is CASKNFVPTEAFF. DNA for the CDR3: TGTGCCAGCAAAAATTTCGTTCCCACTGAAGCTTTCTTT.

This chain links TRBV2 with TRBJ2-5; 10 bases fit TRBD2. In germline, CDR1 is SNHLY, CDR2 FYNNEI. The CDR3 runs to 16 residues. V trimming: 6 bases; J trimming: 5 bases; junction bases outside the gene matches: 12. The CDR3 coding sequence is TGTGCCAGCAGGATAGCGGGGGGCTCCTATGGGGAGACCCAGTACTTC. This translates into CASRIAGGSYGETQYF.

The gene calls are TRBV19 and TRBJ1-6, with D possibly being TRBD1 (5 bases). The CDR3 runs to 14 residues. Germline assignment: CDR1 LNHDA and CDR2 SQIVND (reference sequence). Trimming removed 5 bases at V and 7 bases at J, with 12 bases between. CDR3 bases: TGTGCCAGTAGTGTGGGGGGGACCAATTCACCCCTCCACTTT. Translated, it gives CASSVGGTNSPLHF.

CDR3 sequence (DNA): TGTGCCAGTAGTATATTGCCGGGGAGGGGGGGGGAGCAGTTCTTC. Translating it yields CASSILPGRGGEQFF. The rearrangement uses TRBV19 and TRBJ2-1, with D perhaps matching TRBD2 (7 bases). CDR3 length: 15 residues. V was pared by 2 bases and J by 10 bases, with 18 bases between. From germline, CDR1 is LNHDA and CDR2 SQIVND (reference sequence).

The V call is TRBV30, the J call TRBJ1-2, with a tentative D call TRBD1 (6 bases). V was cut by 1 base and J by 8 bases, with 23 bases left in between. Germline lookup yields CDR1 GTSNPN and CDR2 SVGIG (reference sequence). The CDR3 is made up of 16 amino acids. The CDR3 sequence is CAWSDNRAPRGRGYTF. CDR3 nucleotides: TGTGCCTGGAGTGACAACAGGGCCCCCAGGGGACGAGGCTACACCTTC.

This chain connects TRBV10-3 to TRBJ1-1; 9 nucleotides align to TRBD1. V shed 10 bases, J shed 3 bases, and the junction held 9 bases outside the gene matches. The germline CDR1 and CDR2 sequences are ENHRY and SYGVKD. The CDR3 contains 14 residues. The CDR3 loop reads CATETGGHDTEAFF. CDR3 DNA: TGTGCCACCGAAACAGGGGGCCACGACACTGAAGCTTTCTTT.

Notes on this clone: Other DNA sequences within the sample encode an identical CDR3. The CDR3 bases are TGCGCCAGCAGCCCCCGGTACAGGGAGACATCACCCCTCCACTTT. The encoded protein is CASSPRYRETSPLHF. This chain joins TRBV4-3 and TRBJ1-6, with D perhaps TRBD1 (6 bases). This CDR3 comprises 15 residues. The germline V and J ends were trimmed by 4 bases and 10 bases, with 17 bases remaining between them. CDR1 and CDR2 (germline): LGHNA, YSLEER.

The gene calls are TRBV10-3 and TRBJ2-2; 11 bases are a match to TRBD2. V was pared by 11 bases and J by 3 bases, with 5 bases of the junction left unmatched. Germline V lookup: CDR1 ENHRY, CDR2 SYGVKD. This CDR3 is 14 amino acids long. CDR3 protein: CAPLAGGDTGELFF. Written as DNA, the CDR3 is TGTGCCCCTCTAGCGGGGGGTGACACCGGGGAGCTGTTTTTT.

V and J are TRBV21-1 and TRBJ2-7; TRBD1 is the table's D call and was not checked against the DNA. TRBV21-1 is a known pseudogene. The CDR3 is 17 amino acids. DNA for the CDR3: TGTGCCAGCAGCAAAAGGGCGGGGGACAGGGGTTTCCACGAGCAGTACTTC. Translation: CASSKRAGDRGFHEQYF.

The V and J genes are TRBV7-2 and TRBJ2-7; 8 positions agree with TRBD2. The CDR3 has 15 amino acids. The V and J ends lost 1 base and 3 bases, in that order; junction bases with no gene match: 5. Germline CDR1 reads SGHTA; CDR2 reads FQGNSA. The chain's CDR3 is CASSLETSAGYEQYF. The CDR3, as DNA: TGTGCCAGCAGCTTAGAGACTAGCGCAGGCTACGAGCAGTACTTC. Full variable domain (remainder filled in from reference TRBV7-2 and TRBJ2-7): GAGVSQSPSNKVTEKGKDVELRCDPISGHTALYWYRQSLGQGLEFLIYFQGNSAPDKSGLPSDRFSAERTGGSVSTLTIQRTQQEDSAVYLCASSLETSAGYEQYFGPGTRLTVT.

The chain carries TRBV10-3 and TRBJ1-5, with D hard to call. The CDR3 loop spans 12 amino acids. Germline CDR1 and CDR2: ENHRY and SYGVKD. V was shortened by 4 bases and J by 10 bases, with 11 bases between the two germline ends. The CDR3 sequence: CAISVRGDPQHF. CDR3 DNA sequence: TGTGCCATCAGTGTAAGAGGAGACCCCCAGCATTTT.

The chain couples TRBV11-2 to TRBJ2-2, with D hard to call. The germline V gene has CDR1 SGHAT and CDR2 FQNNGV. This CDR3 comprises 12 residues. V was pared by 1 base and J by 6 bases, with 3 bases between. The CDR3, as DNA: TGTGCCAGCAGCTTAGGAGCCGGGGAGCTGTTTTTT. Amino acid sequence: CASSLGAGELFF.

V and J are TRBV25-1 and TRBJ2-3; 7 bases are a match to TRBD2. The J segment lost 6 bases and the V segment lost 6 bases, leaving 9 bases of the junction unmatched. Germline CDR1 and CDR2: MGHDK and SYGVNS. The CDR3 has 14 amino acids. CDR3 in amino acids: CASSKGWRGDTQYF. The CDR3, as DNA: TGTGCCAGCAGCAAAGGGTGGCGGGGGGATACGCAGTATTTT. The variable domain in full, with the rest retrieved from reference TRBV25-1 and TRBJ2-3, is EADIYQTPRYLVIGTGKKITLECSQTMGHDKMYWYQQDPGMELHLIHYSYGVNSTEKGDLSSESTVSRIRTEHFPLTLESARPSHTSQYLCASSKGWRGDTQYFGPGTRLTVL.

The gene calls are TRBV27 and TRBJ2-1, with D tentatively TRBD2 (7 bases). Deletions cut 3 bases from V and 4 bases from J, with 22 bases between. In germline, CDR1 is MNHEY, CDR2 SMNVEV (reference sequence). This CDR3 spans 18 amino acids. CDR3 nucleotide sequence: TGTGCCAGCAGTTTCCCCCCCGGGGGTCGGGGGGCTTACAATGAGCAGTTCTTC. It encodes CASSFPPGGRGAYNEQFF.

The chain uses TRBV11-3 and TRBJ1-5; TRBD1 matches at 8 bases. The CDR3 extends over 15 amino acids. CDR1 is SGHNT and CDR2 is YENEEA in the germline V gene. The ends lost 6 bases at V and 0 bases at J; junction bases unmatched: 4. As DNA, the CDR3 is TGTGCCAGCAGGACAGGGGAGTCTAGCAATCAGCCCCAGCATTTT. Its protein product is CASRTGESSNQPQHF.

This clone was detected a few times. This sequence joins TRBV18 and TRBJ2-2, with a weak D call TRBD1 (6 bases). Germline CDR1 reads KGHSH; CDR2 reads LQKENI. V shed 3 bases and J shed 4 bases, with 12 bases lying between them. CDR3 length: 15 residues. The CDR3 loop reads CASSPRLDSTGELFF. The DNA for the CDR3 is TGTGCCAGCTCACCGAGGTTGGACAGCACCGGGGAGCTGTTTTTT.

The chain recombines TRBV7-2 with TRBJ1-1; 11 nucleotides agree with TRBD1. Trimming removed 5 bases from V and 11 bases from J; junction bases left unmatched: 13. From germline, CDR1 is SGHTA and CDR2 FQGNSA. The CDR3 totals 15 residues. CDR3 residues: CASSLNTLGQGEAFF. In nucleotides, the CDR3 is TGTGCCAGCAGCCTTAATACCCTGGGACAGGGGGAGGCTTTCTTT.

This clone was recorded only once. This chain connects TRBV5-1 to TRBJ2-2; TRBD1 might be the D (5 bases). From germline, CDR1 is SGHRS and CDR2 YFSETQ. The length of the CDR3 is 13 residues. The V and J ends lost 2 bases and 10 bases respectively, with 12 bases between them. The CDR3 DNA reads as TGCGCCAGCAGCTTAATAGGGGTTGAGGAGCTGTTTTTT. This codes for CASSLIGVEELFF.

The chain couples TRBV5-1 to TRBJ1-1; tentative D call: TRBD1 (5 bases). CDR3 size: 16 residues. V was clipped by 1 base and J by 1 base, with 14 bases between them. The germline CDR1 and CDR2 sequences are SGHRS and YFSETQ. CDR3 in DNA: TGCGCCAGCAGCTTGACAGTCAGCGGGGCGAACACTGAAGCTTTCTTT. This gives the protein CASSLTVSGANTEAFF.

The rearrangement uses TRBV7-2 and TRBJ2-3; D possibly corresponds to TRBD2 (5 bases). From germline, CDR1 is SGHTA and CDR2 FQGNSA. V gave up 6 bases and J gave up 0 bases, with 16 bases separating them. This CDR3 has 16 residues. The CDR3 loop is CASRLRELSSTDTQYF. For the CDR3, the DNA is TGTGCCAGCAGATTAAGGGAGTTGTCTAGCACAGATACGCAGTATTTT.

The rearrangement links TRBV5-5 to TRBJ2-5; D possibly corresponds to TRBD2 (6 bases). Germline values: CDR1 SGHKS, CDR2 YYEKEE (reference sequence). This CDR3 spans 14 amino acids. Trimming removed 5 bases from V and 1 base from J, with 12 bases in between. CDR3 region: CASRNYGGQETQYF. The CDR3 DNA is TGTGCCAGCAGGAATTACGGGGGCCAAGAGACCCAGTACTTC.

The chain employs TRBV27 and TRBJ1-2; tentatively, D is TRBD1 (6 bases). CDR1 and CDR2 from the germline V gene are MNHEY and SMNVEV (reference sequence). Trimming took off 5 bases at V and 6 bases at J, with 16 bases between the two ends. This CDR3 has 14 residues. The CDR3 DNA reads TGTGCCAGCAGTACCACAGGGTTTCTAAATGGCTACACCTTC. It is translated as CASSTTGFLNGYTF.

This rearrangement joins TRBV6-1 to TRBJ1-2; TRBD1 matches at 8 bases. The V segment lost 2 bases and the J segment 7 bases; nucleotides outside the gene matches: 6. From germline, CDR1 is MNHNS and CDR2 SASEGT. The CDR3 is made up of 14 amino acids. In DNA, the CDR3 is TGTGCCAGCAGTGAATTTGACAGGGGAAGTGGCTACACCTTC. It specifies CASSEFDRGSGYTF.

The rearrangement links TRBV6-5 to TRBJ1-2, with a possible D match to TRBD1 (6 bases). Trimming stripped 6 bases from V and 6 bases from J, with 17 bases between. In germline, CDR1 is MNHEY, CDR2 SVGAGI. The CDR3 contains 14 residues. The CDR3 sequence: CASRGHLQVDGYTF. The DNA for the CDR3 is TGTGCCAGCAGGGGACACCTTCAAGTAGATGGCTACACCTTC.

The chain has TRBV27 and TRBJ2-3, with 9 bases identical to TRBD2. The CDR3 spans 16 residues. The junction had 7 bases not matched to a gene; V was cut back by 0 bases and J by 6 bases. The germline V gene has CDR1 MNHEY and CDR2 SMNVEV (reference sequence). In nucleotides, the CDR3 is TGTGCCAGCAGTTTATCGTCGGCGGGGGGGACGGATACGCAGTATTTT. Translated: CASSLSSAGGTDTQYF.

The chain is built from TRBV15 and TRBJ1-2; 7 bases match TRBD1. This CDR3 is built from 14 residues. Germline loops: CDR1 LNHNV, CDR2 YYDKDF (reference sequence). With 0 bases clipped from V and 2 bases from J, the junction kept 0 bases outside the gene matches. CDR3 loop: CATSREGQNYGYTF. The CDR3 nucleotides are TGTGCCACCAGCAGAGAGGGACAGAACTATGGCTACACCTTC.

V gene TRBV7-2 combines with J gene TRBJ2-7; TRBD1 aligns across 7 bases. The CDR3 sequence is 14 residues long. From germline, CDR1 is SGHTA and CDR2 FQGNSA. Unmatched junction bases numbered 3, after V lost 1 base and J lost 3 bases. CDR3 coding DNA: TGTGCCAGCAGCTTAGGAGGGGGCAGCTACGAGCAGTACTTC. Its translation is CASSLGGGSYEQYF.

The chain is built from TRBV29-1 and TRBJ1-1, with a tentative D call TRBD1 (6 bases). Germline assignment: CDR1 SQVTM and CDR2 ANQGSEA. CDR3 length equals 12 residues. V was shortened by 5 bases and J by 4 bases, with 11 bases between the two germline ends. CDR3 bases: TGCAGCGTTTCACCAGGGGTCACTGAAGCTTTCTTT. Translation gives CSVSPGVTEAFF.

This rearrangement joins TRBV2 to TRBJ2-1; 15 nucleotides line up with TRBD2. Germline lookup yields CDR1 SNHLY and CDR2 FYNNEI. The CDR3 has 19 amino acids. V lost 6 bases, J lost 0 bases, and 9 bases stayed unmatched. CDR3 sequence (DNA): TGTGCCAGCAGCGGGACTAGCGGGGGGCCCACTTTCTCCTACAATGAGCAGTTCTTC. As protein: CASSGTSGGPTFSYNEQFF.

The chain is built from TRBV19 and TRBJ1-2; 7 bases are shared with TRBD1. V lost 2 bases to trimming and J lost 4 bases; unmatched junction nucleotides: 10. This CDR3 region has 16 residues. CDR1 and CDR2 (germline): LNHDA, SQIVND (reference sequence). CDR3 in amino acids: CASSISGQAPSYGYTF. Written as DNA, the CDR3 is TGTGCCAGTAGTATATCCGGACAGGCTCCTAGCTATGGCTACACCTTC.